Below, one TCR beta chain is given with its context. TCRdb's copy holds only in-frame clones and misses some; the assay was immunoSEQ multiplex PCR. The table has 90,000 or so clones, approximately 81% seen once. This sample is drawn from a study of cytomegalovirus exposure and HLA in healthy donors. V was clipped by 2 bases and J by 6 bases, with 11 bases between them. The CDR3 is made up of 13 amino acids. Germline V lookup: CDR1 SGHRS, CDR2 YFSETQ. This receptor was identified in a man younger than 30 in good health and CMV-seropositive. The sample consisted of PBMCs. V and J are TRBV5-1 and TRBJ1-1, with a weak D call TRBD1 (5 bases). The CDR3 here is CASSFGGGSEAFF. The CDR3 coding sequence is TGCGCCAGCAGCTTCGGGGGGGGATCTGAAGCTTTCTTT.